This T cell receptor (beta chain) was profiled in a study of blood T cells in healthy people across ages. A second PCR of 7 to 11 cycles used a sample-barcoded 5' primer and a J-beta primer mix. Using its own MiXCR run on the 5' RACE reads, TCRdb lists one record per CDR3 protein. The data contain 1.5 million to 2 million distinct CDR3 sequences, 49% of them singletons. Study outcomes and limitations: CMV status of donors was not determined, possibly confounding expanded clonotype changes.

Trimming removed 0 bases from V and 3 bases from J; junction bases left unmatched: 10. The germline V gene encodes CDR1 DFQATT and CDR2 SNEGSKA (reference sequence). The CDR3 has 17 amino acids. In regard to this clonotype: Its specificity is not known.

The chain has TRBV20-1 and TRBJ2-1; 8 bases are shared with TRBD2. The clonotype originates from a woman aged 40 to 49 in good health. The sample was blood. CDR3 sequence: CSARDQGAGAVYNEQFF. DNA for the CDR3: TGCAGTGCTAGAGATCAGGGAGCGGGGGCAGTCTACAATGAGCAGTTCTTC.